This T cell receptor (beta chain) was found in a study of cytomegalovirus exposure and HLA in healthy donors. Study summary: In an earlier analysis, around 120 million unique TCR beta sequences were found from approximately 170 million T cells. Study observations and caveats: The classifier reportedly diagnosed cytomegalovirus status with high specificity and sensitivity.

Germline CDR1 and CDR2: SGHRS and YFSETQ. This CDR3 contains 13 residues. Trimming took off 2 bases at V and 0 bases at J, with 5 bases between the two ends. As concerns this clone: Its matching antigen is unknown.

Amplification used 60 Vbeta primers and 13 Jbeta primers. Assay: immunoSEQ multiplex PCR; the TCRdb copy retains only in-frame clones and omits some. The table lists over 200,000 clones, about 80% of them singletons. This clonotype was sampled from a woman in her thirties or forties in good health and CMV-seronegative. Material for sequencing was PBMCs. J is TRBJ2-5 and V is TRBV5-1; D is ambiguous. The CDR3: CASSFGYQETQYF. CDR3 bases: TGCGCCAGCAGCTTCGGGTACCAAGAGACCCAGTACTTC.